The next 10 T cell receptor beta chains were all read from a single sample in a study of blood T cells in healthy people across ages. Together with a sample-barcoded 5' primer, a J-beta primer mix was included in a second PCR lasting roughly 6 to 12 cycles. A single record per CDR3 protein comes from TCRdb applying MiXCR to the 5' RACE reads. This table has fewer than 2 million distinct CDR3 sequences, about 39% appearing once. Sample: blood. The receptor set was obtained from a human donor in good health.

This rearrangement joins TRBV4-1 to TRBJ2-5, with D tentatively TRBD2 (6 bases). TRBJ2-7 explains the end of the DNA better; the J call may be wrong. The germline gives CDR1 MGHRA, CDR2 YSYEKL. The CDR3 loop spans 16 amino acids. In nucleotides, the CDR3 is TGCGCCAGCAGCCAAGATTGGAGGGCCCAGTACTACGAGCAGTACTTC. As protein: CASSQDWRAQYYEQYF.

This sequence joins TRBV5-1 and TRBJ2-1; unclear D gene. The DNA end lines up better with TRBJ2-7; the J call may be wrong. Germline V CDR1 and CDR2: SGHRS, YFSETQ. This CDR3 spans 15 amino acids. The CDR3 DNA is TGCGCCAGCAGCTTGTTTTCTGGCCTAGACAATGAGCAGTACTTC. Translation gives CASSLFSGLDNEQYF.

The chain employs TRBV7-2 and TRBJ2-5; TRBD2 might be the D (6 bases). Trimming shortened V by 1 base and J by 4 bases, and 19 bases separated the two germline ends. Germline lookup yields CDR1 SGHTA and CDR2 FQGNSA. The CDR3 is 17 amino acids. The CDR3 loop is CASSLVQTRGTGETQYF. CDR3 sequence (DNA): TGTGCCAGCAGCTTAGTGCAAACGCGGGGTACAGGAGAGACCCAGTACTTC.

The chain is built from TRBV29-1 and TRBJ2-1; possible D gene TRBD1, 6 bases. The germline gives CDR1 SQVTM, CDR2 ANQGSEA. The V and J ends lost 7 bases and 3 bases respectively, with 13 bases between them. The CDR3 is made up of 13 amino acids. In DNA, the CDR3 is TGCAGCGCCGGCAGGGGAAGCTACAATGAGCAGTTCTTC. Protein product: CSAGRGSYNEQFF.

This chain joins TRBV5-1 and TRBJ2-5; maybe TRBD2 (6 bases). This CDR3 is built from 15 residues. Trimming stripped 6 bases from V and 2 bases from J, with 17 bases between. CDR1 is SGHRS, CDR2 YFSETQ, per germline. CDR3 protein: CASMAGPTPQETQYF. DNA for the CDR3: TGCGCCAGCATGGCGGGACCCACTCCTCAAGAGACCCAGTACTTC.

This clonotype was detected only a few times. CDR3 coding DNA: TGCAGCGCTCTGTTAGACAGGGACCAGCCCCAGCATTTT. It is translated as CSALLDRDQPQHF. The chain carries TRBV29-1 and TRBJ1-5, with TRBD1 matching over 7 bases. The V gene's germline CDR1 is SQVTM and CDR2 ANQGSEA. The CDR3 sequence is 13 residues long. V was pared by 7 bases and J by 7 bases, with 10 bases of the junction left unmatched.

This clonotype has just a few counts. The rearrangement links TRBV29-1 to TRBJ2-7; D is unresolved. Germline V gene data show CDR1 as SQVTM and CDR2 as ANQGSEA. V shed 7 bases and J shed 2 bases, with 15 bases lying between them. The CDR3 has 13 amino acids. CDR3 amino acids: CSARRGLTYEQYF. The CDR3 DNA sequence: TGCAGCGCTCGCCGCGGTCTTACCTACGAGCAGTACTTC.

The rearrangement links TRBV6-4 to TRBJ1-2; no firm D call. Trimming removed 6 bases at V and 2 bases at J, with 19 bases between. CDR1 is MRHNA, CDR2 SNTAGT, per germline. CDR3 length: 16 residues. CDR3: CASSLYGGRQNYGYTF. For the CDR3, the DNA is TGTGCCAGCAGCCTTTATGGAGGGAGGCAAAACTATGGCTACACCTTC.

The chain carries TRBV20-1 and TRBJ2-1, with TRBD2 matching over 10 bases. Germline values: CDR1 DFQATT, CDR2 SNEGSKA (reference sequence). The CDR3 extends over 16 amino acids. Losses at the gene ends were 0 bases for V and 9 bases for J; bases not matched to a gene: 11. CDR3 sequence reads: CSARDPQRGGPGEQFF. The CDR3 DNA is TGCAGTGCTAGAGATCCCCAGCGGGGGGGCCCGGGTGAGCAGTTCTTC.

This clonotype appeared a few times. The chain couples TRBV6-5 to TRBJ1-1; D is possibly TRBD1 (6 bases). The CDR3 is 13 residues long. Germline loops: CDR1 MNHEY, CDR2 SVGAGI. The germline V and J ends were trimmed by 7 bases and 6 bases, with 15 bases remaining between them. This CDR3 reads CASTSRGLAEAFF. The CDR3 region has the DNA TGTGCCAGCACCTCTCGGGGGCTGGCTGAAGCTTTCTTT.